This TCR beta chain derives from a study of tumor and adjacent non-tumor tissue in lung cancer. At the level of the study: Aged roughly 31 to 76 years, patients included 10 men and a handful of women with stage I to III disease.

No cell sorting was done before RNA was extracted from the tissue. In the case of this clonotype: Its target is unknown. A read error may account for a junction end that differs from germline.

Study observations and caveats: TCR diversity was significantly greater in tumor than normal lung tissue.

Germline V gene lookup returns CDR1 LGHNA and CDR2 YNFKEQ. The CDR3 covers 16 residues. The library came from three nested PCR rounds adapted from ARM-PCR protocols. Each CDR3 protein gets one entry after TCRdb re-called the multiplex PCR reads with MiXCR. The sample carries 100,000 to 120,000 distinct CDR3 sequences, over 75% recorded once. The source is a man in his sixties or seventies with non-small cell lung cancer. Sample: lung tumor tissue. This chain links TRBV4-2 with TRBJ2-7; perhaps TRBD1 as D (5 bases). CDR3 nucleotides: TGTGCGAGCACCCCAGCTTTCGGCAGGGACTCCTACGAGCAGTACTTC. As protein: CASTPAFGRDSYEQYF.